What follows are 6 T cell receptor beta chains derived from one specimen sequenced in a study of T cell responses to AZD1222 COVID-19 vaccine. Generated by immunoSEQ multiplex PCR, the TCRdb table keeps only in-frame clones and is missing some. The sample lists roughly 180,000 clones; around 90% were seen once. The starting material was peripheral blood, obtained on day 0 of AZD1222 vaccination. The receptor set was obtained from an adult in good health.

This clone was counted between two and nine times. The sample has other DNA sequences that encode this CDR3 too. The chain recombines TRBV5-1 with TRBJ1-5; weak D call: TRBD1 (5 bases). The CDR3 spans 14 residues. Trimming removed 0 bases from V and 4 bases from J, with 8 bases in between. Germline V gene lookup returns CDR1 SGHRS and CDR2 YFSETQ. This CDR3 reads CASSLGGGNQPQHF. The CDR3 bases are TGCGCCAGCAGCTTGGGTGGGGGTAATCAGCCCCAGCATTTT.

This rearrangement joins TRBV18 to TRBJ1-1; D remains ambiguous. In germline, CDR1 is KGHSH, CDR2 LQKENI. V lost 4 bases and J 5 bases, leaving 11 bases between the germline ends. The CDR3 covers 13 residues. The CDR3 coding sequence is TGTGCCAGCTCACTCGAGAGGGATACTGAAGCTTTCTTT. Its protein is CASSLERDTEAFF.

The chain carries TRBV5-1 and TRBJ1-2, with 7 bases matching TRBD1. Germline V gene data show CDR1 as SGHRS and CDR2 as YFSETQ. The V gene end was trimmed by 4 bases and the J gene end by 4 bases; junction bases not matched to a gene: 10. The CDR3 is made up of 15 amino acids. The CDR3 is CASSPSTGTLYGYTF. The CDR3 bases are TGCGCCAGCAGCCCATCGACAGGGACTCTCTATGGCTACACCTTC.

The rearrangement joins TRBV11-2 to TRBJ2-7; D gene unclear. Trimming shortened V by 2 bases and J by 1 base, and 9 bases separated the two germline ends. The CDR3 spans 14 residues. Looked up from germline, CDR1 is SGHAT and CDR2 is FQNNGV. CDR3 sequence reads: CASSLTSGSYEQYF. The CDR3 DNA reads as TGTGCCAGCAGCTTAACGTCAGGTTCCTACGAGCAGTACTTC.

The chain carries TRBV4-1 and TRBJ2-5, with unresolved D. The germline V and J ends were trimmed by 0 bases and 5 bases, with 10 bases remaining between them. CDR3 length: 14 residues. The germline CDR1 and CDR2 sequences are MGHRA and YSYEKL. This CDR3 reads CASSQEGWSETQYF. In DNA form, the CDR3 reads TGCGCCAGCAGCCAAGAAGGTTGGAGCGAGACCCAGTACTTC.

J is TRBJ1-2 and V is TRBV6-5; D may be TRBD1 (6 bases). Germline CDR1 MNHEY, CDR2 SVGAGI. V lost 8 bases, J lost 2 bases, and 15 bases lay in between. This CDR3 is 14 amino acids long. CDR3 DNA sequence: TGTGCCAGCCGTTTACAGGGCCCGAACTATGGCTACACCTTC. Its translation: CASRLQGPNYGYTF.